This record looks at one T cell receptor (beta chain) sequence and its context. The data are from a study of blood T cell repertoires in COVID-19. Study-level background: Sites in the United States, Italy and Spain provided acute and convalescent COVID-19 samples. T cells, B-cell-depleted T cells, or PBMCs supplied cDNA or gDNA.

Original analysis: Using reference gene primer amplification, nucleated cell counts were estimated. Assay: immunoSEQ multiplex PCR; the TCRdb copy retains only in-frame clones and omits some. V, J and clone size derive from that table, while D and trimming were established from the DNA sequence. The sample has 100,000 to 130,000 clones, over 60% seen once. Deletions cut 5 bases from V and 4 bases from J, with 18 bases between. Germline loops: CDR1 SGHDN, CDR2 FVKESK. The CDR3 consists of 16 residues. The source material was peripheral blood. This clonotype was sampled from a man aged 65 to 79 with acute or convalescent COVID-19. This sequence joins TRBV14 and TRBJ2-1; tentative D call: TRBD2 (7 bases). The CDR3 DNA reads as TGTGCCAGCAGCAGCGAGGGGGGGCTCCCTTACAATGAGCAGTTCTTC. Its translation is CASSSEGGLPYNEQFF.